The rows below give T cell receptor beta chains drawn from one sample of a study of T cell repertoires in cytomegalovirus infection. TCRdb reprocessed the reads via MiXCR and lists one record per CDR3 protein. The sample lists 450,000 to 550,000 distinct CDR3 sequences, more than 15% occurring once. The sequenced material came from CD8+ T cells from PBMCs. These receptors came from a human donor in good health (CMV status not recorded). Some clones in this sample may be carry-over from other donors' samples. The CDR3 runs from the conserved cysteine through the conserved F or W. A D gene is named only where the DNA matches it firmly. Rows may omit the clone size; those that give it use once, few, many or a size class.

clone_size d_call j_call v_call cdr3_aa cdr3_nt
. . TRBJ1-4 TRBV9 CASSQWGAEEEKLFF TGTGCCAGCTCCCAATGGGGGGCAGAAGAGGAAAAACTGTTTTTT
few . TRBJ2-1 TRBV11-2 CASSLAFSGYSYNEQFF TGTGCCAGCAGCTTAGCCTTTAGCGGATACTCCTACAATGAGCAGTTCTTC
. . TRBJ2-3 TRBV27 CASSSNHWNTQYF TGTGCCAGCAGTTCCAACCACTGGAATACGCAGTATTTT
. . TRBJ1-2 TRBV9 CASSVGGRPYGYTF TGTGCCAGCAGCGTAGGGGGCCGACCATATGGCTACACCTTC
few TRBD1 TRBJ2-2 TRBV29-1 CSVESRGTGGTGELFF TGCAGCGTTGAATCTCGAGGGACAGGGGGTACCGGGGAGCTGTTTTTT
. . TRBJ1-4 TRBV20-1 CSARVLASTNEKLFF TGCAGTGCTAGAGTATTAGCATCCACTAATGAAAAACTGTTTTTT
. TRBD2 TRBJ2-7 TRBV2 CASSDLAESYEQYF TGTGCCAGCAGTGATCTAGCGGAGTCCTACGAGCAGTACTTC
. TRBD1 TRBJ1-1 TRBV4-1 CASSGQADWATEAFF TGCGCCAGCAGCGGACAGGCAGATTGGGCGACTGAAGCTTTCTTT
. . TRBJ1-2 TRBV19 CASSIVRVGGYGYTF TGTGCCAGTAGTATAGTGAGGGTCGGTGGTTATGGCTACACCTTC
. . TRBJ1-1 TRBV18 CASSPTADGLNTEAFF TGTGCCAGCTCACCCACGGCAGACGGACTGAACACTGAAGCTTTCTTT